A selection of T cell receptor beta chains follows, all from one sample in a study of Ad26.COV2.S vaccination and SARS-CoV-2 variants. The method was immunoSEQ multiplex PCR; TCRdb's version includes in-frame clones alone and lacks a portion of them. Among fewer than 500,000 clones listed, about 90% were seen once. The material was peripheral blood, obtained in a trial of Ad26.COV2.S vaccine versus placebo. The receptors shown here come from a person between 18 and 60 years old who received the Ad26.COV2.S COVID-19 vaccine or a placebo. Each CDR3 is given with its conserved first and last residue. Each record gives: D gene, J gene, V gene, clone size, CDR3 DNA, CDR3 protein. A D gene is named only where the DNA matches it firmly. The size entry is marked missing in some rows and otherwise reads once, few, many or a size class.

d_gene: TRBD1
j_gene: TRBJ1-1
v_gene: TRBV10-2
abundance: NA
CDR3nt: TGCGCCAGCAGGGACAGGGGGAACACTGAAGCTTTCTTT
CDR3aa: CASRDRGNTEAFF

d_gene: TRBD1
j_gene: TRBJ1-6
v_gene: TRBV30
abundance: NA
CDR3nt: TGTGCCTGGAGTCCCCCTTGGACAGGTCCCCAAGGGTCACCCCTCCACTTT
CDR3aa: CAWSPPWTGPQGSPLHF

d_gene: TRBD1
j_gene: TRBJ2-3
v_gene: TRBV6-1
abundance: NA
CDR3nt: TGTGCCAGCAGTGATGGCCCTGCCAGGGGGTTAGATACGCAGTATTTT
CDR3aa: CASSDGPARGLDTQYF

d_gene: NA
j_gene: TRBJ2-1
v_gene: TRBV20-1
abundance: NA
CDR3nt: TGCAGTGCTAGTCCGGCGGGAAACTCCTACAATGAGCAGTTCTTC
CDR3aa: CSASPAGNSYNEQFF

d_gene: TRBD2
j_gene: TRBJ2-1
v_gene: TRBV9
abundance: NA
CDR3nt: TGTGCCAGCAGCGTAGTGCAGGGCGGACTAGCGGGAGGAGGGTACAATGAGCAGTTCTTC
CDR3aa: CASSVVQGGLAGGGYNEQFF

d_gene: NA
j_gene: TRBJ2-5
v_gene: TRBV5-4
abundance: NA
CDR3nt: TGTGCCAGCAGCTTGGTTGATAGGGGGGAGACCCAGTACTTC
CDR3aa: CASSLVDRGETQYF

d_gene: TRBD1
j_gene: TRBJ1-2
v_gene: TRBV19
abundance: NA
CDR3nt: TGTGCCAGTAGTCGGACAGGGGCCGATAACTATGGCTACACCTTC
CDR3aa: CASSRTGADNYGYTF

d_gene: NA
j_gene: TRBJ2-6
v_gene: TRBV18
abundance: few
CDR3nt: TGTGCCAGCTCACCACCGGTCCTTTCTGGGGCCAACGTCCTGACTTTC
CDR3aa: CASSPPVLSGANVLTF

d_gene: TRBD2
j_gene: TRBJ2-3
v_gene: TRBV24-1
abundance: once
CDR3nt: TGTGCCACCAGTGACTCGGGACTAGCGGGACAAGATACGCAGTATTTT
CDR3aa: CATSDSGLAGQDTQYF

d_gene: TRBD2
j_gene: TRBJ2-1
v_gene: TRBV6-5
abundance: NA
CDR3nt: TGTGCCAGCAGCCCGACTAGCCGGAGCGGCAATGAGCAGTTCTTC
CDR3aa: CASSPTSRSGNEQFF

d_gene: NA
j_gene: TRBJ2-1
v_gene: TRBV29-1
abundance: many
CDR3nt: TGCAGCGGAATAGACAGGAACAACAATGAGCAGTTCTTC
CDR3aa: CSGIDRNNNEQFF

d_gene: TRBD1
j_gene: TRBJ2-7
v_gene: TRBV4-3
abundance: NA
CDR3nt: TGCGCCAGCAGCCAAGGCGAGGACAGGGGCACCTACGAGCAGTACTTC
CDR3aa: CASSQGEDRGTYEQYF

d_gene: TRBD1
j_gene: TRBJ2-6
v_gene: TRBV27
abundance: NA
CDR3nt: TGTGCCACCTCCCGGGACAGGGTTTCTGGGGCCAACGTCCTGACTTTC
CDR3aa: CATSRDRVSGANVLTF

d_gene: NA
j_gene: TRBJ2-4
v_gene: TRBV18
abundance: NA
CDR3nt: TGTGCCAGCTCGGTCAATAGGGATTTCGCCAAAAACATTCAGTACTTC
CDR3aa: CASSVNRDFAKNIQYF

d_gene: TRBD1
j_gene: TRBJ1-1
v_gene: TRBV3-1/TRBV3-2
abundance: NA
CDR3nt: TGTGCCAGCAGCCTGAACAGGGGTGGGACTGAAGCTTTCTTT
CDR3aa: CASSLNRGGTEAFF

d_gene: NA
j_gene: TRBJ2-7
v_gene: TRBV18
abundance: few
CDR3nt: TGTGCCAGCTCACCATTTTACTCACAAACCTCCTACGAGCAGTACTTC
CDR3aa: CASSPFYSQTSYEQYF

d_gene: TRBD2
j_gene: TRBJ2-1
v_gene: TRBV5-8
abundance: NA
CDR3nt: TGTGCCAGCTTTCGGCGGGGACTAGCGGACAATGAGCAGTTCTTC
CDR3aa: CASFRRGLADNEQFF

d_gene: NA
j_gene: TRBJ1-1
v_gene: TRBV18
abundance: few
CDR3nt: TGTGCCAGCTCGCTAGGGACAAACACTGAAGCTTTCTTT
CDR3aa: CASSLGTNTEAFF

d_gene: TRBD2
j_gene: TRBJ2-2
v_gene: TRBV14
abundance: NA
CDR3nt: TGTGCCAGCAGGGCTAGCGGGAACACCGGGGAGCTGTTTTTT
CDR3aa: CASRASGNTGELFF

d_gene: NA
j_gene: TRBJ2-5
v_gene: TRBV3-1/TRBV3-2
abundance: NA
CDR3nt: TGTGCCAGCAGCCAAGATTTCAGTGAGGGGACCCAGTACTTC
CDR3aa: CASSQDFSEGTQYF

d_gene: TRBD1
j_gene: TRBJ1-3
v_gene: TRBV5-5
abundance: NA
CDR3nt: TGTGCCAGCAGCTTGGAACCAGGGGGCTCTGGAAACACCATATATTTT
CDR3aa: CASSLEPGGSGNTIYF

d_gene: NA
j_gene: TRBJ1-1
v_gene: TRBV5-4
abundance: NA
CDR3nt: TGTGCCAGCAGCTTTGGACAGAATTCTGAAGCTTTCTTT
CDR3aa: CASSFGQNSEAFF

d_gene: NA
j_gene: TRBJ1-2
v_gene: TRBV2
abundance: NA
CDR3nt: TGTGCCAGCAGTGATTGGCATAATAACTATGGCTACACCTTC
CDR3aa: CASSDWHNNYGYTF

d_gene: NA
j_gene: TRBJ2-6
v_gene: TRBV30
abundance: NA
CDR3nt: TGTGCCTGGAGTGCGGTCAGGACCTACCGCTCTGGGGCCAACGTCCTGACTTTC
CDR3aa: CAWSAVRTYRSGANVLTF

d_gene: TRBD2
j_gene: TRBJ2-1
v_gene: TRBV11-3
abundance: NA
CDR3nt: TGTGCCAGCAGCTTAGGGTCTCTAGCGGACAATGAGCAGTTCTTC
CDR3aa: CASSLGSLADNEQFF

d_gene: TRBD2
j_gene: TRBJ2-3
v_gene: TRBV29-1
abundance: NA
CDR3nt: TGCAGCGCTGGAAGCGGGAGTATCGCAGATACGCAGTATTTT
CDR3aa: CSAGSGSIADTQYF

d_gene: NA
j_gene: TRBJ2-7
v_gene: TRBV5-4
abundance: NA
CDR3nt: TGTGCCAGCAGCTTGGAGCCAGGGAACTACGAGCAGTACTTC
CDR3aa: CASSLEPGNYEQYF

d_gene: NA
j_gene: TRBJ1-4
v_gene: TRBV11-2
abundance: NA
CDR3nt: TGTGCCAGCAGCTTACGGGGGACTACTAATGAAAAACTGTTTTTT
CDR3aa: CASSLRGTTNEKLFF